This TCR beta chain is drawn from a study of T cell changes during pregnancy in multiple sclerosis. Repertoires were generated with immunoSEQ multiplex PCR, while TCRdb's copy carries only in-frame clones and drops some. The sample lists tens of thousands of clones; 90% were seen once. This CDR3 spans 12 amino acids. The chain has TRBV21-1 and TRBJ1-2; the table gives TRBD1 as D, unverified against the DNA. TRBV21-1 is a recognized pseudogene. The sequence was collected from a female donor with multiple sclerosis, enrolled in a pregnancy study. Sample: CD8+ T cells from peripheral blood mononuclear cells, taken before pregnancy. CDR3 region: CASKQGNYGYTF. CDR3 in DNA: TGTGCCAGCAAGCAGGGGAACTATGGCTACACCTTC.